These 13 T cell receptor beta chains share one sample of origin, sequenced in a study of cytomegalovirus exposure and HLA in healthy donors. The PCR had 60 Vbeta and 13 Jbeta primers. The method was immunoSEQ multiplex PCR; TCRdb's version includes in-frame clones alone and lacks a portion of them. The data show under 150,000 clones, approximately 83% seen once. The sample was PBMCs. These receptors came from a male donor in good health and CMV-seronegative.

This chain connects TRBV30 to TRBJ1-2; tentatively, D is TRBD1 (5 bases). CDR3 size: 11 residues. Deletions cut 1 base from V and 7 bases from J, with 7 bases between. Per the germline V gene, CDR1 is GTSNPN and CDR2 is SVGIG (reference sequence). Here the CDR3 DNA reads TGTGCCTGGAGTGGGGGGGTTGGCTACACCTTC. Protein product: CAWSGGVGYTF.

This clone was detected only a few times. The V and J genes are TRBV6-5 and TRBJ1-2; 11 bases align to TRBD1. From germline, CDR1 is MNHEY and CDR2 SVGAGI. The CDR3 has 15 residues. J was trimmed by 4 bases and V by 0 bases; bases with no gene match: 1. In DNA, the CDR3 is TGTGCCAGCAGTTACTCCGGGACAGGGGGCTATGGCTACACCTTC. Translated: CASSYSGTGGYGYTF.

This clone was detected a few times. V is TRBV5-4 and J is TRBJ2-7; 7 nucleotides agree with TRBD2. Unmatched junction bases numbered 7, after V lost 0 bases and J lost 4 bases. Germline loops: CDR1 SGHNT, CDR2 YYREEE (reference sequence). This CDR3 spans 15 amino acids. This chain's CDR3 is CASSLARTSEYEQYF. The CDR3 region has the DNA TGTGCCAGCAGCTTGGCCCGGACTAGTGAATACGAGCAGTACTTC. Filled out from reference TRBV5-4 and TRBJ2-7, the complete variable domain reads ETGVTQSPTHLIKTRGQQVTLRCSSQSGHNTVSWYQQALGQGPQFIFQYYREEENGRGNFPPRFSGLQFPNYSSELNVNALELDDSALYLCASSLARTSEYEQYFGPGTRLTVT.

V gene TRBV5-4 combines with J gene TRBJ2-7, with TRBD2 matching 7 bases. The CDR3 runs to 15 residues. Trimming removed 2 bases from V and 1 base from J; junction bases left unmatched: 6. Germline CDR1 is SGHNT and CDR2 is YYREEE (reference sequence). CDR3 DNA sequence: TGTGCCAGCAGCTTCGGCGGGAGCGTGTCCTACGAGCAGTACTTC. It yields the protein CASSFGGSVSYEQYF.

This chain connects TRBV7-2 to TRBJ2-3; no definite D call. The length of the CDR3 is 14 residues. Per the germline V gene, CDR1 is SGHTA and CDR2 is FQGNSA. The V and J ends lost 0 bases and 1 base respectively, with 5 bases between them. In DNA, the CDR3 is TGTGCCAGCAGCTTAGCCGAGGGCACAGATACGCAGTATTTT. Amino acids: CASSLAEGTDTQYF. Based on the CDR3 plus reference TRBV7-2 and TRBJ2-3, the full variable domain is GAGVSQSPSNKVTEKGKDVELRCDPISGHTALYWYRQSLGQGLEFLIYFQGNSAPDKSGLPSDRFSAERTGGSVSTLTIQRTQQEDSAVYLCASSLAEGTDTQYFGPGTRLTVL.

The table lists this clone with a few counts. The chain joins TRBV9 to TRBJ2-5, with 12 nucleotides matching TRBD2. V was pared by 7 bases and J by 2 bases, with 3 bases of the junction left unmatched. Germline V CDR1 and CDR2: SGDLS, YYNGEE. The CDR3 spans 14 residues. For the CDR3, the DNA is TGTGCCAGCTCCGGGACTAGCGGGCAAGAGACCCAGTACTTC. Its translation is CASSGTSGQETQYF.

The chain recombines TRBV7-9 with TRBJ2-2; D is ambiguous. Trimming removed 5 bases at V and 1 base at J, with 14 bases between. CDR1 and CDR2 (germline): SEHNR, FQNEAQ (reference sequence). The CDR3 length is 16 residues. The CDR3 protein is CASSTRRARNTGELFF. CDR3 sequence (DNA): TGTGCCAGCAGCACGAGGAGAGCGAGGAACACCGGGGAGCTGTTTTTT. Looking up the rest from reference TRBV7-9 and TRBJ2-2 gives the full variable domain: DTGVSQNPRHKITKRGQNVTFRCDPISEHNRLYWYRQTLGQGPEFLTYFQNEAQLEKSRLLSDRFSAERPKGSFSTLEIQRTEQGDSAMYLCASSTRRARNTGELFFGEGSRLTVL.

DNA of the CDR3: TGTGCCAGCAGCTTGGTCCCGGGGGACAACACTGAAGCTTTCTTT. Translating it yields CASSLVPGDNTEAFF. V usage is TRBV5-4 and J usage is TRBJ1-1; D is possibly TRBD1 (5 bases). V lost 0 bases to trimming and J lost 2 bases, with 11 bases between them. The CDR3 runs 15 residues. Germline V gene data show CDR1 as SGHNT and CDR2 as YYREEE (reference sequence).

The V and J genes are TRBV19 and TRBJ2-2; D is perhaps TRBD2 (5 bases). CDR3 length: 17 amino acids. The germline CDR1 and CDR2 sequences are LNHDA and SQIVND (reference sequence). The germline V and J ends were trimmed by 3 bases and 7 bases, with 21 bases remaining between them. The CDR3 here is CASSMAPTRVLGGELFF. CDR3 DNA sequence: TGTGCCAGTAGTATGGCTCCCACTAGAGTGCTAGGCGGGGAGCTGTTTTTT.

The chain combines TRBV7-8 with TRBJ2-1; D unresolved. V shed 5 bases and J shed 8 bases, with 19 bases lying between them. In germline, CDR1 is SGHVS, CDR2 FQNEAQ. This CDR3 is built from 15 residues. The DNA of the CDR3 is TGTGCCAGCAGCCAATACGGCGGTAGTTCTTATGAGCAGTTCTTC. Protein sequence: CASSQYGGSSYEQFF. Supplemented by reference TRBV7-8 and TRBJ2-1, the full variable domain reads GAGVSQSPRYKVAKRGQDVALRCDPISGHVSLFWYQQALGQGPEFLTYFQNEAQLDKSGLPSDRFFAERPEGSVSTLKIQRTQQEDSAVYLCASSQYGGSSYEQFFGPGTRLTVL.

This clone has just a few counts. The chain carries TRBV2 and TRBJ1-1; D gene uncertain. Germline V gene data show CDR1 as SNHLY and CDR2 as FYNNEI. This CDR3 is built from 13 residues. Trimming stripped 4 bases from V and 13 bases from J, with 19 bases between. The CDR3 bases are TGTGCCAGCAGTGTAGAAGGAGAGCTCCGGGGTTTCTTT. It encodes CASSVEGELRGFF. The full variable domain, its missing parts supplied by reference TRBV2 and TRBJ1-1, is EPEVTQTPSHQVTQMGQEVILRCVPISNHLYFYWYRQILGQKVEFLVSFYNNEISEKSEIFDDQFSVERPDGSNFTLKIRSTKLEDSAMYFCASSVEGELRGFFGQGTRLTVV.

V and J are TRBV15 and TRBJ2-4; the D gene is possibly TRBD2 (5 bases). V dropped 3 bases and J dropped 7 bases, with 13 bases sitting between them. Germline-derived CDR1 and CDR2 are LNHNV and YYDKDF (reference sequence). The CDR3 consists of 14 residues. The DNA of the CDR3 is TGTGCCACCAGCAGCCTCCTTGGAGGTAACATTCAGTACTTC. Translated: CATSSLLGGNIQYF.

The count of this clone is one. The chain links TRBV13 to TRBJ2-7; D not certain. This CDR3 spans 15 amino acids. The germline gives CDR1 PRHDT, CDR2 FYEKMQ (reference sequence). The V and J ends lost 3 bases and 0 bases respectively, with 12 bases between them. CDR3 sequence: CASSFLAAFSYEQYF. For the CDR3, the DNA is TGTGCCAGCAGCTTCTTGGCGGCTTTCTCCTACGAGCAGTACTTC.